The 7 T cell receptor beta chains below come from one sample, sequenced in a study of T-cell reconstitution after alpha-beta-depleted transplantation in children. Researchers prepared the TCRbeta library using unique molecular identifiers, the study reports. TCRdb passed the PCR reads through MiXCR, listing each CDR3 protein once. This sample has around 450,000 distinct CDR3 sequences, with under 12% found just once. Here the sequenced sample was PBMCs, taken before TCRalphabeta/CD19-depleted stem cell transplant. The origin of the receptors is a child aged 2 to 10 with inherited bone marrow failure, due to receive a stem cell transplant.

About this clonotype: The germline gene is not matched at one end of the junction; a read error may be the cause. The chain uses TRBV6-2 or TRBV6-3 and TRBJ2-7; 9 bases are shared with TRBD2. The CDR3 has 16 residues. The germline CDR1 and CDR2 sequences are MNHEY and SVGEGT. In DNA, the CDR3 is TGTGCCTGCAGTTACCGATCTAGCGGGAAGGTCTACGAGCAGTACTTC. It encodes CACSYRSSGKVYEQYF.

The table lists this clonotype with many counts. The rearrangement uses TRBV12-3 or TRBV12-4 and TRBJ1-2, with D possibly being TRBD1 (6 bases). The germline V and J ends were trimmed by 3 bases and 8 bases, with 10 bases remaining between them. The CDR3 sequence is 12 residues long. The CDR3 coding sequence is TGTGCCAGCAGTTTCCAGGGGCAGGGCTACACCTTC. Translation gives CASSFQGQGYTF.

Many counts were recorded for this clonotype. The V and J genes are TRBV12-3 or TRBV12-4 and TRBJ2-1, with 7 bases identical to TRBD1. This CDR3 has 15 amino acids. V was pared by 5 bases and J by 7 bases, with 11 bases of the junction left unmatched. In nucleotides, the CDR3 is TGTGCCAGCAGTCACCCCCGGGACAGTGGAAATGAGCAGTTCTTC. It translates to CASSHPRDSGNEQFF.

This clonotype was observed many times. The CDR3 is CASSQIKGDSLTAGNTIYF. The DNA for the CDR3 is TGCGCCAGCAGCCAAATTAAAGGGGACAGCTTAACTGCCGGAAACACCATATATTTT. The chain combines TRBV4-3 with TRBJ1-3; the match to TRBD1 covers 7 bases. Germline V gene lookup returns CDR1 LGHNA and CDR2 YSLEER. V shed 2 bases, J shed 4 bases, and the junction held 17 bases outside the gene matches. This CDR3 comprises 19 residues.

This clonotype was counted at least ten times. CDR3 in DNA: TGCGCCAGCAGCGGGGACGGTTTGCCCTCGGAAAAACTGTTTTTT. It translates to CASSGDGLPSEKLFF. The rearrangement uses TRBV5-1 and TRBJ1-4; TRBD1 might be the D (5 bases). Germline-derived CDR1 and CDR2 are SGHRS and YFSETQ. The ends were cut back, 4 bases at V and 8 bases at J, with 18 bases in the middle. The CDR3 loop spans 15 amino acids.

This clonotype was recorded a few times. This chain uses TRBV25-1 with TRBJ2-3; D not certain. Trimming left V 0 bases short and J 1 base short, with 11 bases between. The CDR3 totals 16 residues. Germline lookup yields CDR1 MGHDK and CDR2 SYGVNS. CDR3 region: CASSEYLGMGTDTQYF. The DNA for the CDR3 is TGTGCCAGCAGTGAATACCTGGGCATGGGCACAGATACGCAGTATTTT.

The rearrangement links TRBV5-1 to TRBJ1-1; no reliable D call. CDR1 is SGHRS and CDR2 is YFSETQ in the germline V gene. Trimming took off 2 bases at V and 1 base at J, with 9 bases between the two ends. The CDR3 is 14 residues long. The CDR3 sequence is CASSFREANTEAFF. The CDR3 nucleotides are TGCGCCAGCAGCTTCCGGGAGGCGAACACTGAAGCTTTCTTT. Supplemented by reference TRBV5-1 and TRBJ1-1, the full variable domain reads KAGVTQTPRYLIKTRGQQVTLSCSPISGHRSVSWYQQTPGQGLQFLFEYFSETQRNKGNFPGRFSGRQFSNSRSEMNVSTLELGDSALYLCASSFREANTEAFFGQGTRLTVV.